This T cell receptor beta chain stems from a study of blood T cell repertoires in COVID-19. Across the whole study: Spain, Italy and the United States supplied samples that represented acute and convalescent COVID-19. In each case, the material was cDNA or gDNA derived from T cells, B-cell-depleted T cells, or PBMCs.

The ends were cut back, 3 bases at V and 6 bases at J, with 16 bases in the middle. Germline V gives CDR1 MDHEN, CDR2 SYDVKM. The CDR3 is made up of 15 amino acids. In the original workflow: Reference gene primer amplification in the assay estimated nucleated cell counts. Only in-frame clones appear in the TCRdb table, and some are missing; sequencing was by immunoSEQ multiplex PCR. That table furnishes V, J and clone size, whereas the DNA furnished D and trimming. In the table there are 110,000 or so clones, approximately 87% of which are singletons. This clonotype was sampled from a man in his 70s who had recovered from COVID-19. The chain has TRBV28 and TRBJ2-3; TRBD2 is a possible D gene (5 bases). Source material: peripheral blood. CDR3 sequence (DNA): TGTGCCAGCAGTTTTGTGACTAAGGGAGATGATACGCAGTATTTT. Protein: CASSFVTKGDDTQYF.